The 18 T cell receptor beta chains reported below all come from one sample, sequenced in a study of blood T cells in healthy people across ages. A second PCR of 7 to 11 cycles used a sample-barcoded 5' primer and a J-beta primer mix. In TCRdb, the 5' RACE reads were re-called with MiXCR into one record per CDR3 protein. Of roughly 1,300,000 distinct CDR3 sequences in the sample, 45% to 70% were seen once. The sequenced sample was blood. The source is a man in his late teens or twenties in good health.

The V and J genes are TRBV12-5 and TRBJ2-1; 7 bases fit TRBD1. From germline, CDR1 is LGHNT and CDR2 FRNRAP. This CDR3 spans 15 amino acids. V gave up 5 bases and J gave up 3 bases; unmatched junction bases: 7. The CDR3 region has the DNA TGTGCTAGTGGTGCCTGGGACAGCTTCTACAATGAGCAGTTCTTC. This sequence encodes CASGAWDSFYNEQFF.

This clonotype was picked up one time. V is TRBV6-5 and J is TRBJ1-2; 11 bases align to TRBD1. This CDR3 is 13 amino acids long. Germline loops: CDR1 MNHEY, CDR2 SVGAGI. Trimming at V came to 7 bases and at J to 6 bases, leaving 4 bases not matched to a gene. For the CDR3, the DNA is TGTGCCAGCATACGGACAGGGGGCCATGGCTACACCTTC. Residues: CASIRTGGHGYTF.

V is TRBV27 and J is TRBJ1-5; no definite D call. This CDR3 has 15 amino acids. Trimming left V 5 bases short and J 1 base short, with 12 bases between. Germline V gives CDR1 MNHEY, CDR2 SMNVEV (reference sequence). The CDR3 protein is CASSSVGRSNQPQHF. The CDR3 DNA follows: TGTGCCAGCAGTAGTGTTGGTAGGAGCAATCAGCCCCAGCATTTT.

V gene TRBV13 combines with J gene TRBJ1-1; TRBD1 matches at 9 bases. Looked up from germline, CDR1 is PRHDT and CDR2 is FYEKMQ (reference sequence). This CDR3 comprises 15 residues. V gave up 5 bases and J gave up 5 bases; unmatched junction bases: 9. DNA for the CDR3: TGTGCCAGCAGCGACCGGGGACAGGGTAATACTGAAGCTTTCTTT. Its translation: CASSDRGQGNTEAFF. The full variable domain, completed using reference TRBV13 and TRBJ1-1, is AAGVIQSPRHLIKEKRETATLKCYPIPRHDTVYWYQQGPGQDPQFLISFYEKMQSDKGSIPDRFSAQQFSDYHSELNMSSLELGDSALYFCASSDRGQGNTEAFFGQGTRLTVV.

A single count supports this clonotype. The chain joins TRBV7-6 to TRBJ2-5; D unclear. CDR1 and CDR2 (germline): SGHVS, FNYEAQ. The CDR3 is 15 amino acids. Trimming took off 2 bases at V and 11 bases at J, with 21 bases between the two ends. This CDR3 reads CASSLPATENRVQYF. DNA of the CDR3: TGTGCCAGCAGCTTACCGGCGACTGAAAACCGAGTGCAGTACTTC.

The rearrangement links TRBV21-1 to TRBJ2-6; the table's TRBD2 call for D was not verified on the DNA. TRBV21-1 is flagged as a pseudogene. CDR3 size: 15 residues. Written as DNA, the CDR3 is TGTGCCTCCGCTAGCGGGTTGGGTGGGGCCAACGTCCTGACTTTC. As protein: CASASGLGGANVLTF.

This clonotype appeared a few times. The rearrangement joins TRBV7-9 to TRBJ2-5; a possible D gene is TRBD2 (6 bases). Trimming left V 5 bases short and J 3 bases short, with 19 bases between. Germline V gene lookup returns CDR1 SEHNR and CDR2 FQNEAQ (reference sequence). There are 16 residues in the CDR3. CDR3 DNA sequence: TGTGCCAGCAGCCGCAATTCGGGAAGGACTAAAGAGACCCAGTACTTC. Its protein product is CASSRNSGRTKETQYF.

The chain links TRBV4-1 to TRBJ2-1; D is unresolved. This CDR3 has 15 amino acids. V gave up 2 bases and J gave up 8 bases, with 16 bases separating them. From germline, CDR1 is MGHRA and CDR2 YSYEKL. The CDR3 DNA reads as TGCGCCAGCAGCCAACGTGCGACCCAAGAGGATGAGCAGTTCTTC. Its protein product is CASSQRATQEDEQFF.

V and J are TRBV20-1 and TRBJ2-7, with TRBD1 identical over 11 bases. The CDR3 extends over 13 amino acids. V shed 5 bases and J 3 bases; nucleotides not matched to a gene: 3. CDR1 is DFQATT, CDR2 SNEGSKA, per germline (reference sequence). DNA for the CDR3: TGCAGTGCTGTCGGGACAGGGGGCTACGAGCAGTACTTC. It yields the protein CSAVGTGGYEQYF.

As DNA, the CDR3 is TGTGCCAGCAGCTTGGCAGGGGACTTCTACGAGCAGTACTTC. Translated: CASSLAGDFYEQYF. The J gene is TRBJ2-4, the V gene TRBV5-6; D might be TRBD1 or TRBD2, each matching 6 bases. Matching the DNA end better, TRBJ2-7 makes the J call doubtful. This CDR3 region has 14 residues. Germline-derived CDR1 and CDR2 are SGHDT and YYEEEE.

This chain links TRBV6-6 with TRBJ2-5; tentative D call: TRBD2 (6 bases). In germline, CDR1 is MNHNY, CDR2 SVGAGI (reference sequence). This CDR3 is 12 amino acids long. Trimming took off 5 bases at V and 11 bases at J, with 15 bases between the two ends. CDR3 nucleotide sequence: TGTGCCAGCAGTATGCGGGATAATGAGCAGTACTTC. Protein product: CASSMRDNEQYF.

The chain joins TRBV6-6 to TRBJ1-5; tentatively, D is TRBD1 (6 bases). The CDR3 has 13 amino acids. The germline CDR1 and CDR2 sequences are MNHNY and SVGAGI (reference sequence). V lost 8 bases and J lost 7, with 15 bases in between. The CDR3 spells CASGGGARQPQHF. CDR3 DNA: TGTGCCAGCGGTGGGGGGGCAAGGCAGCCCCAGCATTTT.

The chain links TRBV29-1 to TRBJ2-1; 11 bases match TRBD2. V shed 2 bases and J 0 bases; nucleotides not matched to a gene: 9. CDR1 is SQVTM, CDR2 ANQGSEA, per germline. This CDR3 has 18 residues. CDR3 amino acids: CSVEPLAGGISSYNEQFF. The DNA of the CDR3 is TGCAGCGTTGAACCCCTAGCGGGGGGAATCTCCTCCTACAATGAGCAGTTCTTC.

The chain combines TRBV12-3 or TRBV12-4 with TRBJ2-3; D gene unclear. V lost 7 bases and J lost 3, with 11 bases in between. The CDR3 covers 13 residues. The chain's CDR3 is CASNNFGTDTQYF. CDR3 nucleotide sequence: TGTGCCAGCAACAACTTTGGGACAGATACGCAGTATTTT.

CDR3 in DNA: TGTGCCAGCAGCCCGTGGACAAATGGCTACACCTTC. Translated, it gives CASSPWTNGYTF. The rearrangement links TRBV7-9 to TRBJ1-2, with a weak D call TRBD1 (5 bases). V dropped 5 bases and J dropped 6 bases, with 10 bases sitting between them. The CDR3 runs 12 residues. Germline CDR1 reads SEHNR; CDR2 reads FQNEAQ (reference sequence).

In this sample, this clonotype turned up a few times. The chain employs TRBV10-2 and TRBJ1-4; 7 bases match TRBD1. After removal of 7 bases from V and 5 bases from J, the junction contained 13 bases not matched to a gene. There are 16 residues in the CDR3. In germline, CDR1 is WSHSY, CDR2 SAAADI. This CDR3 reads CASILGQEAQNEKLFF. In DNA form, the CDR3 reads TGCGCCAGCATTCTCGGACAGGAGGCTCAAAATGAAAAACTGTTTTTT.

The sample holds a few counts of this clonotype. CDR3 residues: CASSLVGSGPYEQYF. The CDR3 DNA reads TGCGCCAGCAGCCTGGTCGGGAGCGGTCCCTACGAGCAGTACTTC. This rearrangement joins TRBV5-1 to TRBJ2-7; D is perhaps TRBD2 (6 bases). Germline V lookup: CDR1 SGHRS, CDR2 YFSETQ. V dropped 4 bases and J dropped 2 bases, with 16 bases sitting between them. The CDR3 loop spans 15 amino acids.

The chain carries TRBV5-5 and TRBJ2-5; 11 bases are a match to TRBD2. V was clipped by 0 bases and J by 2 bases; unmatched bases: 6. The length of the CDR3 is 17 residues. Germline V gives CDR1 SGHKS, CDR2 YYEKEE (reference sequence). The CDR3 DNA reads TGTGCCAGCAGCTTGGAAGGACTAGCGGGCTATCAAGAGACCCAGTACTTC. As protein: CASSLEGLAGYQETQYF.